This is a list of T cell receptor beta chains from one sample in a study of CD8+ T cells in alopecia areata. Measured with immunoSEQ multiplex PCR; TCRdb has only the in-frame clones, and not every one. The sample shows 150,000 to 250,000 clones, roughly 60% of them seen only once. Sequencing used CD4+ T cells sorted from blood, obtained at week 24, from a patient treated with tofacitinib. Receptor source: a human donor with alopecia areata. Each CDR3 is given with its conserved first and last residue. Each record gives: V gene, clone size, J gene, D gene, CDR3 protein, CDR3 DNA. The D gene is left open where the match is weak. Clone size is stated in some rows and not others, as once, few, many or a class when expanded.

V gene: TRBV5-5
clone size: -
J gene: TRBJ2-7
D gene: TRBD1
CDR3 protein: CASSPRGQGAFYEQYF
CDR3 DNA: TGTGCCAGCAGCCCTCGTGGACAGGGGGCCTTCTACGAGCAGTACTTC

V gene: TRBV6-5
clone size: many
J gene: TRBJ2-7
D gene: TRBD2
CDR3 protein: CASSPREVSYEQYF
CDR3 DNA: TGTGCCAGCAGTCCTCGGGAGGTATCCTACGAGCAGTACTTC

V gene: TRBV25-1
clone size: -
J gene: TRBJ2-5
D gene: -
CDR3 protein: CASHRRSQETQYF
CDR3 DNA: TGTGCCAGCCACAGGAGGTCACAAGAGACCCAGTACTTC

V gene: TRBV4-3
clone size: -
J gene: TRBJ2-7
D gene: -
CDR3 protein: CASSRGTSYEQYF
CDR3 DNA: TGCGCCAGCAGCCGAGGAACCTCCTACGAGCAGTACTTC

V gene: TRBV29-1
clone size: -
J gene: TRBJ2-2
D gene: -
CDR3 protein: CSVGTVEPTGELFF
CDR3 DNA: TGCAGCGTTGGGACGGTCGAGCCTACCGGGGAGCTGTTTTTT

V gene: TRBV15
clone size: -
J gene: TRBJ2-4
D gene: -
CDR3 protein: CATSPRIGRSKNIQYF
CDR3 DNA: TGTGCCACCAGCCCGAGAATTGGCCGATCCAAAAACATTCAGTACTTC

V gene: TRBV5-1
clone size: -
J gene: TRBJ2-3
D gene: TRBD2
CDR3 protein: CASSQGLDGDTQYF
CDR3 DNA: TGCGCCAGCAGCCAGGGACTAGACGGAGATACGCAGTATTTT

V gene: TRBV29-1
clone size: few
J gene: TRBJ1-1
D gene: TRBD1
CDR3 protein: CSVYRGRGTEAFF
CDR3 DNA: TGCAGCGTATACAGGGGCCGGGGCACTGAAGCTTTCTTT

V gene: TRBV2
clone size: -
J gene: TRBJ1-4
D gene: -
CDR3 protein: CASSADRLPIVEKLFF
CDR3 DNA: TGTGCCAGCAGCGCGGACAGACTCCCCATCGTTGAAAAACTGTTTTTT

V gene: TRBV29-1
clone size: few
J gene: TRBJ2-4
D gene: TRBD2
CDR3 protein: CSVEARTSGGLKNIQYF
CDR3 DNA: TGCAGCGTTGAAGCCCGGACTAGCGGGGGCTTAAAAAACATTCAGTACTTC

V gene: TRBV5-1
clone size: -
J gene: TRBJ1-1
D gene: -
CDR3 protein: CASSAGANTEAFF
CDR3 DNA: TGCGCCAGCAGCGCAGGGGCGAACACTGAAGCTTTCTTT

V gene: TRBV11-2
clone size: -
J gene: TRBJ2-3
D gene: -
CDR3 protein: CASSHAGTLTPQYF
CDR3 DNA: TGTGCCAGCAGCCACGCCGGGACCCTCACCCCGCAGTATTTT

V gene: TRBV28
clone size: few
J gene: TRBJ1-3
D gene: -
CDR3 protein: CASSQGTEGNTIYF
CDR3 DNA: TGTGCCAGCAGTCAAGGGACCGAGGGAAACACCATATATTTT

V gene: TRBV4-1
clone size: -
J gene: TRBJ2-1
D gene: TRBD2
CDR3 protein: CASSQRTSANEQFF
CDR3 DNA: TGCGCCAGCAGCCAACGGACTAGCGCCAATGAGCAGTTCTTC

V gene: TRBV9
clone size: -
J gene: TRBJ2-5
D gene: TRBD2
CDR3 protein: CASSVRPSGGKETQYF
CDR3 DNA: TGTGCCAGCAGCGTACGACCCAGCGGGGGGAAAGAGACCCAGTACTTC

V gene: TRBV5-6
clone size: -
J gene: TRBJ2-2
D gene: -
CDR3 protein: CASSLEGSGKTGELFF
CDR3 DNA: TGTGCCAGCAGCTTGGAAGGGTCCGGAAAAACCGGGGAGCTGTTTTTT

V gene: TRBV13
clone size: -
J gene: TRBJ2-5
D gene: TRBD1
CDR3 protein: CASSLSTGRVEETQYF
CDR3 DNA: TGTGCCAGCAGCCTGTCGACAGGGCGGGTGGAAGAGACCCAGTACTTC

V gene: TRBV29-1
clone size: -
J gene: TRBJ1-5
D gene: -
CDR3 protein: CSVGHLLPTQPQHF
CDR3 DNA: TGCAGCGTGGGACACCTGCTTCCCACGCAGCCCCAGCATTTT

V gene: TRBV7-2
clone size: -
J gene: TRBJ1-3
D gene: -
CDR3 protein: CASSLQAGLIGNTIYF
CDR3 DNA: TGTGCCAGCAGCTTACAGGCGGGGTTAATTGGAAACACCATATATTTT

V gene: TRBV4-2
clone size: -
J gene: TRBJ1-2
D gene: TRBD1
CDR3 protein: CASSLGTDVF
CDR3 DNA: TGTGCCAGCAGCTTGGGGACAGATGTCTTC

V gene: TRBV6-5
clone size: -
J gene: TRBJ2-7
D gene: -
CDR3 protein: CASSQQYEQYF
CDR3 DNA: TGTGCCAGCAGCCAACAGTACGAGCAGTACTTC

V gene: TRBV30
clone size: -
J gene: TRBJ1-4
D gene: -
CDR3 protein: CAWSVQEGPNEKLFF
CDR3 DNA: TGTGCCTGGAGTGTACAAGAGGGACCGAATGAAAAACTGTTTTTT

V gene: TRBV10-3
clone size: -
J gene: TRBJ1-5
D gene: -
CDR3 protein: CAISASADNQPQHF
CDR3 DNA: TGTGCCATCAGTGCGTCGGCGGACAATCAGCCCCAGCATTTT

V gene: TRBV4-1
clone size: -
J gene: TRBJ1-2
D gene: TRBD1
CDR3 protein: CASSQPGQDANYGYTF
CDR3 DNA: TGCGCCAGCAGCCAGCCGGGACAGGACGCTAACTATGGCTACACCTTC

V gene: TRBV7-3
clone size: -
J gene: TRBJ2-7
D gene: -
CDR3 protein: CASTRGYTYEQYF
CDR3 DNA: TGTGCCAGCACAAGGGGGTATACCTACGAGCAGTACTTC

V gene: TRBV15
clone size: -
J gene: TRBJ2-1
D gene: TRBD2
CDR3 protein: CATSRAVLAGDNEQFF
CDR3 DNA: TGTGCCACCAGCAGAGCGGTTCTAGCGGGAGACAATGAGCAGTTCTTC

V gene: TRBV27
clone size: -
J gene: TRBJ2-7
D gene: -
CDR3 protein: CASSLRGFFSYEQYF
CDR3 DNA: TGTGCCAGCAGTTTAAGGGGATTTTTTTCCTACGAGCAGTACTTC

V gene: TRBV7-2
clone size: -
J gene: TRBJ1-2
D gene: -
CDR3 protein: CASSSTLGEGDGGYTF
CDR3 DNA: -

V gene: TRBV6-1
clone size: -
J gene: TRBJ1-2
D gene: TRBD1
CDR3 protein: CAILNRDRGCYTF
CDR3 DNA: TGTGCCATCCTGAACCGGGACAGGGGATGCTACACCTTC

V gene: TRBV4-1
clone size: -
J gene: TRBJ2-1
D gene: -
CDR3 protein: CASSPRIGRNEQFF
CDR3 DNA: TGCGCCAGCAGCCCCCGAATCGGTAGAAATGAGCAGTTCTTC

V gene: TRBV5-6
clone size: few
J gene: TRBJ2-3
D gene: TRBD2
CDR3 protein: CASSLGLAAMTPGDTQYF
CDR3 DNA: TGTGCCAGCAGCTTGGGACTAGCGGCGATGACGCCGGGCGATACGCAGTATTTT

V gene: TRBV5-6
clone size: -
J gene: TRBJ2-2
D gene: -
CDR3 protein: CASSFWGTGELFF
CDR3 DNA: TGTGCCAGCAGCTTTTGGGGCACCGGGGAGCTGTTTTTT

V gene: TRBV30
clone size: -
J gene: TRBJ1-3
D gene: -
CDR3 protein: CAWTLSDGNTIYF
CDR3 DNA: TGTGCCTGGACCTTATCGGATGGAAACACCATATATTTT

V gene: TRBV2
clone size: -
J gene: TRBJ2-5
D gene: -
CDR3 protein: CASSETGETQYF
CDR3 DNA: TGTGCCAGCAGTGAAACAGGAGAGACCCAGTACTTC

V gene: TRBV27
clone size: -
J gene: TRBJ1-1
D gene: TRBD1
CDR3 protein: CASIRDRGPTEAFF
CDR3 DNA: TGTGCCAGCATCCGGGACAGGGGCCCAACGGAGGCTTTCTTT

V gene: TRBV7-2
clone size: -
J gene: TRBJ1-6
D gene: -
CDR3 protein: CASSTRRDNSPLHF
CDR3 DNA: TGTGCCAGCAGCACCAGACGGGATAATTCACCCCTCCACTTT

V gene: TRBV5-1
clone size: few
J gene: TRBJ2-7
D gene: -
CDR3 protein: CASSLGDREDEQYF
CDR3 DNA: TGCGCCAGCAGCTTGGGTGACCGGGAAGACGAGCAGTACTTC

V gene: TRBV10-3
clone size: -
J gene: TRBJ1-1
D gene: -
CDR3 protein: CASLTGAGTEAFF
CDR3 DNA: TGTGCCAGTTTGACAGGAGCCGGCACTGAAGCTTTCTTT

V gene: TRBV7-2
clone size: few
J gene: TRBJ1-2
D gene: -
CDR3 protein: CASSLSQVAGDYGYTF
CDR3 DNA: TGTGCCAGCAGCTTAAGTCAGGTAGCGGGAGACTATGGCTACACCTTC

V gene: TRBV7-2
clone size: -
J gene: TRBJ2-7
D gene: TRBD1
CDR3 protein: CASSLWDRSSYEQYF
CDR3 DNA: TGTGCCAGCAGCTTATGGGACAGGAGCTCCTACGAGCAGTACTTC

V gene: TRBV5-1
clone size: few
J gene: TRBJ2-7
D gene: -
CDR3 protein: CASSRDGTISYEQYF
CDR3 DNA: TGCGCCAGCAGTCGGGACGGAACGATCTCCTACGAGCAGTACTTC

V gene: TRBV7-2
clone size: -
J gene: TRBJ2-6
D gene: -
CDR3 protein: CASSSQGAGANVLTF
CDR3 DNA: TGTGCCAGCAGCTCCCAGGGAGCTGGGGCCAACGTCCTGACTTTC

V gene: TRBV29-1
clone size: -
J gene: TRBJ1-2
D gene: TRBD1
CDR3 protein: CSVETGQGAYGYTF
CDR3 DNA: TGCAGCGTCGAGACCGGACAGGGGGCCTATGGCTACACCTTC

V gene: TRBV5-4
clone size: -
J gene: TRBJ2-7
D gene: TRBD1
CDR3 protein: CASSPGQASSYEQYF
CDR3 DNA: TGTGCCAGCAGCCCGGGACAGGCGAGCTCCTACGAGCAGTACTTC

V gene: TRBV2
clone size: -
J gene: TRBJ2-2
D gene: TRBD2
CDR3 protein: CASQRASGRRELFF
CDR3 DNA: TGTGCCAGCCAAAGGGCTAGCGGGAGAAGGGAGCTGTTTTTT

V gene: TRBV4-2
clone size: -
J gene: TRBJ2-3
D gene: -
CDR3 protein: CASSQDWQGDTQYF
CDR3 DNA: TGTGCCAGCAGCCAAGATTGGCAAGGAGATACGCAGTATTTT

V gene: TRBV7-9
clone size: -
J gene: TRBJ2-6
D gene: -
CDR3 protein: CASSTGWRGSGANVLTF
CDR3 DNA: TGTGCCAGCAGTACCGGGTGGCGGGGCTCTGGGGCCAACGTCCTGACTTTC

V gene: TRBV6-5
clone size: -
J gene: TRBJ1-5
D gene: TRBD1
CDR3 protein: CASSSGQGTNQPQHF
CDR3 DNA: TGTGCCAGCAGTTCCGGACAGGGTACGAATCAGCCCCAGCATTTT

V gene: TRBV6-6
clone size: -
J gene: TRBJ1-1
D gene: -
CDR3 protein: CASSRQAEAFF
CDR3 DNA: TGTGCCAGCAGTCGACAGGCTGAAGCTTTCTTT